The T cell receptor (beta chain) under discussion was sequenced for a study of shared clonotypes between healthy human individuals. About the research overall: Per donor, three plates held CD4 naive cells, three held CD4 memory, two held CD8 naive and one held CD8 memory.

The CDR3 contains 14 residues. The V gene's germline CDR1 is ENHRY and CDR2 SYGVKD. Trimming removed 2 bases from V and 2 bases from J, with 9 bases in between. The assay was immunoSEQ multiplex PCR, and TCRdb's table has in-frame clones only and misses some. The table shows almost 750,000 clones, with roughly 72% occurring only once. Study-level findings and limits: Clonotype sharing levels among donors were expected to vary with sequencing depth.

As regards this clone: Its cognate antigen is unknown.

The sequenced sample consisted of memory CD4+ T cells sorted from blood. Subset meaning: CD45RA-negative fraction. The V call is TRBV10-3, the J call TRBJ1-2, with TRBD1 as a possible D gene (6 bases). The TCR was taken from a woman aged 30 to 39 in good health. The CDR3 DNA reads as TGTGCCATCAGTGAGAGGGGGACAAACTATGGCTACACCTTC. It yields the protein CAISERGTNYGYTF.